This T cell receptor beta chain is drawn from a study of OX40 agonist ivuxolimab in advanced cancers. Study details: Having had anti-PD-1, anti-PD-L1 or anti-CTLA-4 therapy before was allowed, and around 39% had some.

Using immunoSEQ multiplex PCR, the repertoire was profiled, and TCRdb retains in-frame clones only, with some absent. The table includes tens of thousands of clones, approximately 90% detected once. Baseline was the first blood sampling point, followed by cycle 4 day 1 and cycle 7 day 1. Whole-study results and caveats: Low normalized T-cell clonal expansion was additionally recorded for some nonresponders.

Trimming cost V 5 bases and J 0 bases, with 5 bases left between them. Germline V gene lookup returns CDR1 MNHEY and CDR2 SMNVEV (reference sequence). The CDR3 sequence is 13 residues long. In the case of this clone: Its specificity is unknown.

The specimen comprised CD4+ or CD8+ T cells sorted from blood, sampled in a trial of the OX40 agonist ivuxolimab. The origin of this receptor is an adult with an advanced solid tumor such as melanoma, head and neck, liver or kidney cancer. V is TRBV27 and J is TRBJ2-1; D remains unclear. CDR3: CASSTDSYNEQFF. The CDR3 DNA is TGTGCCAGCAGTACGGACTCCTACAATGAGCAGTTCTTC.